Included here is one T cell receptor beta chain sequence, with context. Its specificity is unknown. TCRdb's table, derived via immunoSEQ multiplex PCR, lists solely in-frame clones and lacks some. The sample shows under 150,000 clones, around nine tenths of them seen only once. The sample originates from a study of T cell responses to AZD1222 COVID-19 vaccine. General study points: Clonal diversity may have been underestimated in mostly white British donors.

The junction had 4 bases not matched to a gene; V was cut back by 8 bases and J by 4 bases. CDR3 size: 12 residues. CDR1 is LGHNT and CDR2 is FRNRAP in the germline V gene. The TCR originated in an adult in good health. The rearrangement joins TRBV12-5 to TRBJ1-1; 7 nucleotides agree with TRBD1. The input for sequencing was peripheral blood, taken on day 0 of MenACWY control vaccination. The CDR3 nucleotides are TGTGCTAGTCTACAGGGGACCACTGAAGCTTTCTTT. This codes for CASLQGTTEAFF.